These 8 T cell receptor beta chains share one sample of origin, sequenced in a study of cytomegalovirus exposure and HLA in healthy donors. The primer mix had 60 Vbeta and 13 Jbeta primers. Some clones are missing from TCRdb's copy, which holds only in-frame ones; the method was immunoSEQ multiplex PCR. The sample consists of fewer than 140,000 clones, 65% to 80% of them appearing once. Sequencing was done on a sample of PBMCs. All receptors come from a woman aged 45 to 65 in good health and CMV-seropositive.

CDR3: CASSSFGQMNTEAFF. As DNA, the CDR3 is TGTGCCAGCAGTAGTTTTGGGCAGATGAACACTGAAGCTTTCTTT. The chain employs TRBV7-3 and TRBJ1-1; D unresolved. This CDR3 comprises 15 residues. Trimming stripped 6 bases from V and 0 bases from J, with 14 bases between. CDR1 is SGHTA, CDR2 FQGTGA, per germline.

The chain combines TRBV2 with TRBJ1-1, with TRBD1 matching over 8 bases. Germline CDR1 reads SNHLY; CDR2 reads FYNNEI. The CDR3 sequence is 13 residues long. The J segment lost 6 bases and the V segment lost 3 bases, leaving 3 bases of the junction unmatched. CDR3 DNA: TGTGCCAGCAGTGAGTGGACAGGGTCTGAAGCTTTCTTT. Amino acids: CASSEWTGSEAFF.

The chain has TRBV4-3 and TRBJ1-6; D possibly corresponds to TRBD1 (6 bases). Trimming pared 0 bases from V and 8 bases from J, leaving 11 bases between. Germline V gives CDR1 LGHNA, CDR2 YSLEER. The CDR3 loop spans 15 amino acids. CDR3 region: CASSQEAGADSPLHF. In nucleotides, the CDR3 is TGCGCCAGCAGCCAAGAAGCAGGGGCGGATTCACCCCTCCACTTT.

The rearrangement links TRBV29-1 to TRBJ1-5, with no clear D. The V gene lost 6 bases and the J gene lost 0 bases, with 15 bases spanning the gap. CDR1 is SQVTM, CDR2 ANQGSEA, per germline. The CDR3 sequence is 15 residues long. This chain's CDR3 is CSVPSEGSSNQPQHF. DNA of the CDR3: TGCAGCGTCCCGTCGGAAGGGAGTAGCAATCAGCCCCAGCATTTT.

The V call is TRBV2, the J call TRBJ2-5; D might be TRBD2 (6 bases). Germline CDR1 SNHLY, CDR2 FYNNEI. The CDR3 extends over 14 amino acids. V lost 1 base, J lost 3 bases, and 9 bases lay in between. As DNA, the CDR3 is TGTGCCAGCAGTGAAGACCGGAGGGAAGAGACCCAGTACTTC. This translates into CASSEDRREETQYF.

This clone was seen only a few times. The CDR3 nucleotides read TGTGCCAGCAGCGCAGGGACAGACTCTGGAAACACCATATATTTT. As protein: CASSAGTDSGNTIYF. The V gene is TRBV9, the J gene TRBJ1-3; 7 nucleotides line up with TRBD1. V shed 3 bases and J 0 bases; nucleotides not matched to a gene: 3. The CDR3 is made up of 15 amino acids. From germline, CDR1 is SGDLS and CDR2 YYNGEE.

This clone was detected only a few times. The V call is TRBV7-9, the J call TRBJ1-4; D not resolved. CDR3 length: 15 amino acids. The germline V gene encodes CDR1 SEHNR and CDR2 FQNEAQ (reference sequence). V lost 5 bases, J lost 0 bases, and 10 bases lay in between. The CDR3 DNA reads TGTGCCAGCAGCGCGCGGCAGCCAACTAATGAAAAACTGTTTTTT. It specifies CASSARQPTNEKLFF.

This chain connects TRBV29-1 to TRBJ1-1; TRBD1 matches at 7 bases. Germline CDR1 and CDR2: SQVTM and ANQGSEA. This CDR3 is 11 amino acids long. Losses at the gene ends were 7 bases for V and 5 bases for J; bases not matched to a gene: 4. In nucleotides, the CDR3 is TGCAGCGCCTTACAGGGGACTGAAGCTTTCTTT. Translation gives CSALQGTEAFF.